The rows below give T cell receptor beta chains drawn from one sample of a study of CD8 T cells in Susac syndrome. TCRdb re-called the immunoSEQ multiplex PCR reads through MiXCR, storing one row per CDR3 protein. The data show about 120,000 distinct CDR3 sequences, approximately 96% seen once. Sequencing was performed on CD4+ T cells from PBMCs. The receptors shown here come from a human donor with Susac syndrome. The CDR3 runs from the conserved cysteine through the conserved F or W. Fields, in order: J gene, D gene, clone size, V gene, CDR3 protein, CDR3 DNA. The D gene is left open where the match is weak. The listing skips clone size in some rows; elsewhere it reads once, few, many or a size class.

TRBJ2-5,NA,NA,TRBV5-1,CASSFREVETQYF,TGCGCCAGCAGCTTCAGGGAGGTCGAGACCCAGTACTTC
TRBJ2-1,NA,NA,TRBV29-1,CSADGTRTSYNEQFF,TGCAGCGCTGATGGAACTAGGACCTCCTACAATGAGCAGTTCTTC
TRBJ2-5,NA,once,TRBV20-1,CSADVGSVAETQYF,TGCAGTGCGGACGTGGGCAGCGTAGCAGAGACCCAGTACTTC
TRBJ2-7,NA,NA,TRBV9,CASSVGSGSSYEQYF,TGTGCCAGCAGCGTAGGTTCAGGGTCCTCCTACGAGCAGTACTTC
TRBJ1-1,TRBD1,few,TRBV7-9,CASSLGQGTEAFF,TGTGCCAGCAGCTTAGGACAGGGCACTGAAGCTTTCTTT
TRBJ1-1,TRBD1,NA,TRBV7-2,CASSLRTGAARTEAFF,TGTGCCAGCAGCTTACGGACAGGGGCGGCAAGAACTGAAGCTTTCTTT
TRBJ1-2,TRBD1,once,TRBV4-3,CASSQEVGRWTGGYTF,TGCGCCAGCAGCCAAGAGGTGGGTCGCTGGACAGGCGGCTACACCTTC
TRBJ2-1,TRBD2,NA,TRBV29-1,CSVERTSGVNEQFF,TGCAGCGTTGAAAGGACTAGCGGGGTTAATGAGCAGTTCTTC
TRBJ2-7,TRBD2,NA,TRBV12-3/TRBV12-4,CASIASGSYEQYF,TGTGCCAGCATTGCTAGCGGGAGCTACGAGCAGTACTTC
TRBJ2-7,TRBD2,NA,TRBV29-1,CSVEGAGLAGLYEQYF,TGCAGCGTTGAAGGGGCGGGACTAGCGGGGCTCTACGAGCAGTACTTC
TRBJ2-5,NA,NA,TRBV18,CASSPPEIQETQYF,TGTGCCAGCTCACCACCCGAAATCCAAGAGACCCAGTACTTC
TRBJ2-1,NA,NA,TRBV4-3,CASSQRTDLSSEQFF,TGCGCCAGCAGCCAAAGAACCGACTTGAGTAGTGAGCAGTTCTTC
TRBJ2-7,NA,NA,TRBV19,CASSRVAGDSYEQYF,TGTGCCAGTAGTAGAGTGGCAGGTGATTCCTACGAGCAGTACTTC
TRBJ2-7,NA,NA,TRBV25-1,CATMSETGANPYEQYF,TGTGCCACTATGTCCGAAACAGGCGCCAATCCCTACGAGCAGTACTTC
TRBJ2-7,NA,NA,TRBV12-3/TRBV12-4,CASGERGFEQYF,TGTGCCAGCGGGGAGAGAGGGTTCGAGCAGTACTTC
TRBJ2-3,NA,NA,TRBV30,CAWRLKRGTDTQYF,TGTGCCTGGAGACTCAAACGGGGCACAGATACGCAGTATTTT
TRBJ2-6,TRBD1,NA,TRBV20-1,CSASAGGQGRSGANVLTF,TGCAGTGCTAGTGCCGGGGGACAGGGGCGTTCGGGGGCCAACGTCCTGACTTTC
TRBJ1-5,NA,NA,TRBV4-1,CASSQEYGGHGNQPQHF,TGCGCCAGCAGCCAAGAGTACGGGGGGCATGGCAATCAGCCCCAGCATTTT
TRBJ1-2,TRBD1,NA,TRBV24-1,CATSDGSITGTGVGYTF,TGTGCCACCAGTGATGGATCTATTACCGGGACAGGGGTCGGCTACACCTTC
TRBJ2-1,TRBD2,NA,TRBV29-1,CSATGTSVANEQFF,TGCAGCGCTACCGGGACTAGCGTAGCAAATGAGCAGTTCTTC
TRBJ2-7,NA,NA,TRBV6-5,CASSYSATSYEQYF,TGTGCCAGCAGTTACTCTGCAACCTCCTACGAGCAGTACTTC
TRBJ2-3,NA,NA,TRBV29-1,CSVGLGADTQYF,TGCAGCGTTGGGTTGGGGGCCGATACGCAGTATTTT
TRBJ2-5,NA,NA,TRBV7-2,CASSPERVETQYF,TGTGCCAGCAGCCCGGAAAGAGTAGAGACCCAGTACTTC
TRBJ2-1,TRBD2,NA,TRBV20-1,CSASRAGESYNEQFF,TGCAGTGCTTCACGCGCGGGAGAGAGCTACAATGAGCAGTTCTTC
TRBJ1-1,NA,NA,TRBV19,CASMRENTEAFF,TGTGCCAGTATGAGGGAGAACACTGAAGCTTTCTTT
TRBJ2-5,TRBD1,NA,TRBV4-1,CASSLSSGTGGTKTQYF,TGCGCCAGCAGCCTCTCCTCCGGGACAGGGGGAACAAAGACCCAGTACTTC
TRBJ1-2,TRBD1,once,TRBV20-1,CSARGGTGVHYGYTF,TGCAGTGCTAGGGGGGGGACAGGGGTTCACTATGGCTACACCTTC